The 24 T cell receptor beta chains in this list originate from one sample, sequenced in a study of blood T cell repertoires in COVID-19. The assay was immunoSEQ multiplex PCR, and TCRdb's table has in-frame clones only and misses some. The data hold 120,000 to 150,000 clones, with approximately 92% observed a single time. Sequenced: peripheral blood. Every receptor here comes from a man aged 18 to 35 with COVID-19, enrolled during active disease.

About this clone itself: The same CDR3 is also encoded by other DNA sequences in this sample. V gene TRBV9 combines with J gene TRBJ2-1, with 9 bases aligning to TRBD1. V trimming: 2 bases; J trimming: 4 bases; junction bases outside the gene matches: 4. The CDR3 spans 15 residues. CDR1 SGDLS and CDR2 YYNGEE come from the germline V gene. CDR3 DNA sequence: TGTGCCAGCAGCGTGGGACAGGGAAGGTACAATGAGCAGTTCTTC. It translates to CASSVGQGRYNEQFF.

The V and J genes are TRBV4-3 and TRBJ2-6; 10 bases match TRBD1. Trimming at V came to 3 bases and at J to 1 base, leaving 9 bases not matched to a gene. The CDR3 consists of 19 residues. Germline V gene sequence: CDR1 LGHNA, CDR2 YSLEER. The CDR3 sequence: CASSQEHGTGASGANVLTF. The DNA for the CDR3 is TGCGCCAGCAGCCAGGAACACGGGACAGGGGCATCTGGGGCCAACGTCCTGACTTTC.

In DNA, the CDR3 is TGTGCCAGCAGCGCTGGACTAGCGGGAGGGCCGGGGACAGATACGCAGTATTTT. Residues: CASSAGLAGGPGTDTQYF. This sequence joins TRBV7-3 and TRBJ2-3; 15 bases line up with TRBD2. The CDR3 is made up of 18 amino acids. Trimming took 5 bases from V and 3 from J; bases not matched to a gene: 9. CDR1 and CDR2 (germline): SGHTA, FQGTGA.

The rearrangement joins TRBV28 to TRBJ2-1, with TRBD2 matching 8 bases. The CDR3 is 14 amino acids. CDR1 MDHEN and CDR2 SYDVKM come from the germline V gene. V shed 5 bases and J 4 bases; nucleotides not matched to a gene: 4. CDR3 sequence (DNA): TGTGCCAGCAGTCCTAGCGGGCATTACAATGAGCAGTTCTTC. Translation gives CASSPSGHYNEQFF. Full variable domain (missing parts from reference TRBV28 and TRBJ2-1): DVKVTQSSRYLVKRTGEKVFLECVQDMDHENMFWYRQDPGLGLRLIYFSYDVKMKEKGDIPEGYSVSREKKERFSLILESASTNQTSMYLCASSPSGHYNEQFFGPGTRLTVL.

This clone was detected once. Sequence at one end of the junction differs from germline and may be a read error. V is TRBV7-2 and J is TRBJ1-4; 7 nucleotides agree with TRBD1. Germline values: CDR1 SGHTA, CDR2 FQGNSA. This CDR3 has 14 amino acids. Here the CDR3 DNA reads TGTGCCAGCAGCTTATACGGGACAGCTGAAAAACTGCTTTTT. Protein product: CASSLYGTAEKLLF.

The rearrangement links TRBV11-2 to TRBJ2-3, with D unclear. The CDR3 totals 14 residues. The germline CDR1 and CDR2 sequences are SGHAT and FQNNGV. The germline V and J ends were trimmed by 5 bases and 4 bases, with 13 bases remaining between them. CDR3 DNA: TGTGCCAGCAGCCACATTAGAAGCGCAGATACGCAGTATTTT. Protein: CASSHIRSADTQYF.

The rearrangement uses TRBV5-1 and TRBJ1-2; no reliable D call. V lost 6 bases, J lost 4 bases, and 16 bases lay in between. The CDR3 consists of 14 residues. The V gene's germline CDR1 is SGHRS and CDR2 YFSETQ. CDR3 protein: CASTVREFGYGYTF. The CDR3 region has the DNA TGCGCCAGCACCGTTCGGGAATTTGGCTATGGCTACACCTTC.

This clone appeared once. The chain is built from TRBV28 and TRBJ1-5; D possibly corresponds to TRBD1 (5 bases). CDR3 length: 14 residues. Germline CDR1 and CDR2: MDHEN and SYDVKM. V lost 5 bases and J 2 bases, leaving 10 bases between the germline ends. CDR3 sequence: CASSLSRGNQPQHF. CDR3 in DNA: TGTGCCAGCAGTCTTAGCAGGGGCAATCAGCCCCAGCATTTT.

This clone has only one observation. The chain joins TRBV28 to TRBJ2-3; TRBD1 matches 9 bases. The CDR3 sequence is 17 residues long. Germline assignment: CDR1 MDHEN and CDR2 SYDVKM. The V and J ends lost 7 bases and 0 bases, in that order; junction bases with no gene match: 11. CDR3 in DNA: TGTGCCAGCATCACCGGGACAGGGATTCCTAGCACAGATACGCAGTATTTT. This encodes CASITGTGIPSTDTQYF.

The chain is built from TRBV10-3 and TRBJ2-2; TRBD2 might be the D (6 bases). The CDR3 is 17 residues long. The V end lost 0 bases, the J end lost 1 base, and 12 bases lay between the germline ends. CDR1 is ENHRY, CDR2 SYGVKD, per germline. CDR3 region: CAISESSGSLNTGELFF. The CDR3 DNA reads as TGTGCCATCAGTGAGTCATCCGGGAGCTTGAACACCGGGGAGCTGTTTTTT.

The chain combines TRBV29-1 with TRBJ2-5, with D tentatively TRBD2 (6 bases). The V and J ends lost 6 bases and 5 bases respectively, with 13 bases between them. Germline V CDR1 and CDR2: SQVTM, ANQGSEA. CDR3 length: 12 residues. The CDR3: CSVGGADETQYF. CDR3 nucleotides: TGCAGCGTAGGCGGGGCTGACGAGACCCAGTACTTC.

This chain uses TRBV11-1 with TRBJ1-1, with 9 bases lining up with TRBD1. V dropped 6 bases and J dropped 5; count of bases not matched to a gene: 7. The CDR3 covers 14 residues. CDR1 is SGHAT and CDR2 is FQDESV in the germline V gene (reference sequence). CDR3 sequence reads: CASRLDRGGTEAFF. CDR3 coding DNA: TGTGCCAGCAGACTGGACAGGGGTGGGACTGAAGCTTTCTTT.

This clone was counted between two and nine times. The V and J genes are TRBV29-1 and TRBJ1-6, with 11 bases matching TRBD1. The junction had 2 bases not matched to a gene; V was cut back by 0 bases and J by 7 bases. This CDR3 has 15 amino acids. Germline V CDR1 and CDR2: SQVTM, ANQGSEA. The CDR3 DNA follows: TGCAGCGTTGAAGATCGGGACAGGGGGAATTCACCCCTCCACTTT. Translated: CSVEDRDRGNSPLHF.

The J gene is TRBJ1-1, the V gene TRBV11-2, with TRBD1 as a possible D gene (5 bases). Germline V lookup: CDR1 SGHAT, CDR2 FQNNGV. V lost 3 bases, J lost 5 bases, and 22 bases lay in between. The length of the CDR3 is 17 residues. CDR3 sequence (DNA): TGTGCCAGCAGCTTCAGCGCCGAGCAGGGAATTAGGACTGAAGCTTTCTTT. As protein: CASSFSAEQGIRTEAFF.

The rearrangement links TRBV15 to TRBJ2-7; 9 bases agree with TRBD2. Trimming removed 2 bases from V and 2 bases from J; junction bases left unmatched: 10. The germline V gene encodes CDR1 LNHNV and CDR2 YYDKDF (reference sequence). The CDR3 runs 17 residues. CDR3 in amino acids: CATSRKTGLAGTYEQYF. DNA of the CDR3: TGTGCCACCAGCAGAAAGACAGGGCTAGCGGGGACCTACGAGCAGTACTTC.

The J gene is TRBJ1-4, the V gene TRBV9; 7 nucleotides align to TRBD1. CDR3 length equals 15 residues. The junction had 2 bases not matched to a gene; V was cut back by 3 bases and J by 0 bases. The germline V gene encodes CDR1 SGDLS and CDR2 YYNGEE. DNA of the CDR3: TGTGCCAGCAGCGCCGGGACAGCAACTAATGAAAAACTGTTTTTT. Translation: CASSAGTATNEKLFF.

This chain uses TRBV2 with TRBJ2-5; a possible D gene is TRBD1 (6 bases). CDR3 length equals 14 residues. CDR1 is SNHLY and CDR2 is FYNNEI in the germline V gene. The V and J ends lost 2 bases and 4 bases respectively, with 11 bases between them. The CDR3 sequence: CASSEPGQRETQYF. The DNA for the CDR3 is TGTGCCAGCAGTGAACCGGGACAAAGAGAGACCCAGTACTTC.

This chain connects TRBV19 to TRBJ2-7; 8 nucleotides match TRBD1. V lost 6 bases to trimming and J lost 7 bases; unmatched junction nucleotides: 2. The V gene's germline CDR1 is LNHDA and CDR2 SQIVND (reference sequence). CDR3 length equals 11 residues. The CDR3 sequence: CASSNRGEQYF. CDR3 coding DNA: TGTGCCAGTAGCAACAGGGGGGAGCAGTACTTC.

This chain uses TRBV6-2 or TRBV6-3 with TRBJ1-1; D possibly corresponds to TRBD1 (6 bases). V gave up 4 bases and J gave up 3 bases, with 12 bases separating them. Germline CDR1 reads MNHEY; CDR2 reads SVGEGT. This CDR3 contains 14 residues. Here the CDR3 reads CASSFRTGYTEAFF. As DNA, the CDR3 is TGTGCCAGCAGTTTTCGTACAGGGTACACTGAAGCTTTCTTT.

Remarks on this clone: A junction boundary mismatches the germline segment, possibly from a read error. The rearrangement uses TRBV28 and TRBJ1-4; weak D call: TRBD1 (6 bases). CDR3 length equals 13 residues. The germline V gene encodes CDR1 MDHEN and CDR2 SYDVKM. This CDR3 is CASGGWEGEKLLF. In DNA form, the CDR3 reads TGTGCCAGTGGGGGCTGGGAAGGAGAAAAACTGCTTTTT.

J is TRBJ1-2 and V is TRBV4-3; 7 bases are a match to TRBD1. The trim removed 2 bases at V and 3 bases at J, leaving 3 bases unmatched. The germline CDR1 and CDR2 sequences are LGHNA and YSLEER. The length of the CDR3 is 14 residues. The CDR3 loop reads CASSQIQGYYGYTF. Written as DNA, the CDR3 is TGCGCCAGCAGCCAAATACAGGGGTACTATGGCTACACCTTC.

This chain uses TRBV30 with TRBJ1-4, with D maybe TRBD1 (6 bases). This CDR3 comprises 13 residues. Germline V CDR1 and CDR2: GTSNPN, SVGIG (reference sequence). V gave up 7 bases and J gave up 4 bases, with 13 bases separating them. CDR3 sequence: CASWGQSNEKLFF. The CDR3, as DNA: TGTGCCTCCTGGGGGCAGAGTAATGAAAAACTGTTTTTT.

The chain carries TRBV7-2 and TRBJ2-1, with 10 bases identical to TRBD2. The J segment lost 7 bases and the V segment lost 5 bases, leaving 8 bases of the junction unmatched. The CDR3 is 15 amino acids. Per germline, CDR1 SGHTA and CDR2 FQGNSA. The CDR3: CASSKLAGLTNEQFF. The CDR3 DNA reads as TGTGCCAGCAGCAAACTAGCGGGACTTACGAATGAGCAGTTCTTC.

This clone was seen once. This rearrangement joins TRBV13 to TRBJ2-2; D is possibly TRBD1 (6 bases). The germline V gene encodes CDR1 PRHDT and CDR2 FYEKMQ (reference sequence). CDR3 length equals 15 residues. V was pared by 1 base and J by 4 bases, with 10 bases between. CDR3 loop: CASSLDGQLTGELFF. The CDR3 region has the DNA TGTGCCAGCAGCTTAGATGGACAGCTCACCGGGGAGCTGTTTTTT.